Listed here is a single T cell receptor (beta chain). This sample stems from a study of blood T cell repertoires in COVID-19. Study as a whole: The study drew acute and convalescent COVID-19 samples from the United States, Italy and Spain. PBMCs, B-cell-depleted T cells, or T cells provided the cDNA or gDNA that made up the material.

In the study's own analysis: Reference gene primers were amplified, and this amplification served to estimate nucleated cell counts. Only in-frame clones appear in the TCRdb table, and some are missing; sequencing was by immunoSEQ multiplex PCR. V, J and clone size are those of that table, while D and trimming were read from the DNA. Here the sample spans 84,000 or so clones, around 80% being singletons. The CDR3 runs 17 residues. J gave up 2 bases and V 4 bases, and 13 bases lay outside the gene matches. Germline assignment: CDR1 LGHDT and CDR2 YNNKEL (reference sequence). This TCR derives from a man at least 80 years old with active or convalescent COVID-19. The J gene is TRBJ2-7, the V gene TRBV3-1 (or the pseudogene TRBV3-2); 8 nucleotides align to TRBD1. The sequencing input was peripheral blood. The CDR3, as DNA: TGTGCCAGCAGCCGCACTCTAGGACAGGGATCCCCCTACGAGCAGTACTTC. It yields the protein CASSRTLGQGSPYEQYF.